What follows are 9 T cell receptor beta chains derived from one specimen sequenced in a study of blood T cells in healthy people across ages. A second PCR, run for roughly 7 to 11 cycles, used a sample-barcoded 5' primer plus a J-beta primer mix. One entry per CDR3 protein, called by TCRdb with MiXCR from the 5' RACE reads. The profile shows over 500,000 distinct CDR3 sequences, around 50% of them singletons. Sequencing was carried out using blood. The source is a woman of 80 years or more in good health.

As concerns this clonotype: This may be a read error, as it is one base from a much larger clone. This rearrangement joins TRBV28 to TRBJ1-6, with unresolved D. The CDR3 contains 13 residues. V was pared by 6 bases and J by 14 bases, with 17 bases between. Looked up from germline, CDR1 is MDHEN and CDR2 is SYDVKM. This CDR3 is CASSGIELTTLHF. CDR3 bases: TGTGCCAGCAGCGGTATCGAGCTAACAACCCTCCACTTT.

As concerns this clonotype: One end of the junction is discordant with germline, which a read error may explain. The J gene is TRBJ2-1, the V gene TRBV5-1; D may be TRBD2 (6 bases). The CDR3 is 16 residues long. Germline V gene data show CDR1 as SGHRS and CDR2 as YFSETQ. The CDR3 loop is CTSSTLTSFSYNEQFF. DNA for the CDR3: TGCACCAGCAGCACCCTGACTAGTTTCTCCTACAATGAACAGTTCTTC.

Concerning this clonotype itself: One end of the junction is discordant with germline, which a read error may explain. The chain is built from TRBV10-1 and TRBJ2-1, with 11 bases fitting TRBD2. This CDR3 region has 18 residues. Germline CDR1 reads WNHNN; CDR2 reads SYGVQD (reference sequence). For the CDR3, the DNA is TGTGCCGGCAGTGAGTCTAGCGGGAGGCCGAGCTCCTACAAGGAGCAGTTCTTC. Translating it yields CAGSESSGRPSSYKEQFF.

Concerning this clonotype itself: Since a much larger clone is just one base distant, this may be a read error. The chain recombines TRBV5-1 with TRBJ2-1, with TRBD1 identical over 7 bases. Germline V gene lookup returns CDR1 SGHRS and CDR2 YFSETQ. Unmatched junction bases numbered 11, after V lost 7 bases and J lost 4 bases. The CDR3 covers 15 residues. The CDR3, as DNA: TGCGCCAGCGGACAAGGGGGCTCAAATTACAATGAGCAGTTCTTC. Its translation is CASGQGGSNYNEQFF. Full variable domain (missing parts from reference TRBV5-1 and TRBJ2-1): KAGVTQTPRYLIKTRGQQVTLSCSPISGHRSVSWYQQTPGQGLQFLFEYFSETQRNKGNFPGRFSGRQFSNSRSEMNVSTLELGDSALYLCASGQGGSNYNEQFFGPGTRLTVL.

This clonotype was seen at least ten times. The gene calls are TRBV28 and TRBJ2-3; D may be TRBD1 or TRBD2 (7 bases each). CDR1 is MDHEN, CDR2 SYDVKM, per germline. The CDR3 loop spans 17 amino acids. The V gene lost 2 bases and the J gene lost 2 bases, with 17 bases spanning the gap. CDR3 in DNA: TGTGCCAGCAGTTTACCCGGCGGGGGACAGTTCACAGATACGCAGTATTTT. Amino acids: CASSLPGGGQFTDTQYF.

The chain carries TRBV5-1 and TRBJ2-3, with unresolved D. CDR1 and CDR2 from the germline V gene are SGHRS and YFSETQ. Trimming took 1 base from V and 4 from J, leaving 4 bases between them. The CDR3 contains 12 residues. This CDR3 reads CASSLKSDTQYF. DNA of the CDR3: TGCGCCAGCAGCTTGAAGTCAGATACGCAGTATTTT.

Regarding this clonotype: An end of the junction differs from the germline gene, which may be a read error. The genes are TRBV20-1 and TRBJ2-3, with D perhaps given as TRBD1 or TRBD2 (5 bases each). Germline values: CDR1 DFQATT, CDR2 SNEGSKA (reference sequence). The CDR3 covers 14 residues. Here the CDR3 DNA reads TGCAGTGCTAGACGGGGCGGACCAGCAGATACGCTGTATTTT. Protein product: CSARRGGPADTLYF.

V usage is TRBV5-6 and J usage is TRBJ2-5; D unclear. CDR3 length: 14 amino acids. Per the germline V gene, CDR1 is SGHDT and CDR2 is YYEEEE. The V and J ends lost 0 bases and 7 bases respectively, with 13 bases between them. The CDR3 nucleotides read TGTGCCAGCAGCTTGGAATATCGTACGATGACCCAGTACTTC. Its translation is CASSLEYRTMTQYF.

Comments on this clonotype: Relative to the germline gene, one junction end is altered; a read error may explain this. The chain employs TRBV3-1 and TRBJ1-4; D remains ambiguous. The CDR3 spans 13 residues. Germline assignment: CDR1 LGHDT and CDR2 YNNKEL (reference sequence). In DNA form, the CDR3 reads TGTGCCGGCAGCCATTCTCCTAAGGAAAAACTGTTTTTT. Protein: CAGSHSPKEKLFF.